The 8 T cell receptor beta chains below all came from one sample that was sequenced in a study of blood T cell repertoires in COVID-19. The data were produced by immunoSEQ multiplex PCR, yet TCRdb's version contains in-frame clones alone and is incomplete. The sample gives about 480,000 clones, 89% of which show up once; 0.8% to 0.9% is in the top ten. Sequenced input: peripheral blood. The receptors here all came from a man aged 18 to 30 with COVID-19, enrolled during active disease.

V and J are TRBV5-6 and TRBJ1-3; perhaps TRBD1 as D (5 bases). The germline V and J ends were trimmed by 3 bases and 4 bases, with 8 bases remaining between them. The CDR3 sequence is 13 residues long. Germline V gene lookup returns CDR1 SGHDT and CDR2 YYEEEE. The CDR3 DNA sequence: TGTGCCAGCAGCTGGGGCCCGGGAAACACCATATATTTT. Translation: CASSWGPGNTIYF.

V usage is TRBV27 and J usage is TRBJ2-7, with unresolved D. Between the trimmed V and J ends, which lost 9 bases and 2 bases, there was a span of 14 bases. Germline CDR1 and CDR2: MNHEY and SMNVEV (reference sequence). This CDR3 region has 13 residues. The CDR3 nucleotides read TGTGCCAGTTCACACGGAGAAACCTACGAGCAGTACTTC. It codes for CASSHGETYEQYF.

The sample holds one count of this clone. V usage is TRBV5-1 and J usage is TRBJ1-1; the D is unclear. Germline V CDR1 and CDR2: SGHRS, YFSETQ. This CDR3 comprises 14 residues. V was shortened by 5 bases and J by 0 bases, with 11 bases between the two germline ends. The CDR3 sequence: CASSSDGVNTEAFF. The CDR3 coding sequence is TGCGCCAGCAGTTCAGACGGAGTGAACACTGAAGCTTTCTTT.

Remarks on this clone: Other DNA variants within this sample encode the same CDR3. CDR3 region: CASGLAGPYNEQFF. The CDR3 nucleotides are TGTGCCAGCGGCCTAGCGGGGCCCTACAATGAGCAGTTCTTC. This chain uses TRBV2 with TRBJ2-1, with 9 positions matching TRBD2. Germline loops: CDR1 SNHLY, CDR2 FYNNEI. The CDR3 is 14 amino acids. V lost 8 bases and J lost 2; bases outside the gene matches: 4.

The chain links TRBV19 to TRBJ2-4; D may be TRBD2 (6 bases). The V end was cut by 4 bases, the J end by 0 bases, with 10 bases between. From germline, CDR1 is LNHDA and CDR2 SQIVND (reference sequence). The length of the CDR3 is 15 residues. The CDR3 sequence is CASSRGVIAKNIQYF. The CDR3, as DNA: TGTGCCAGTAGTAGGGGGGTCATAGCCAAAAACATTCAGTACTTC.

A remark on this clone: Within the sample, other DNA sequences also encode this same CDR3. The V call is TRBV5-4, the J call TRBJ1-3; D gene uncertain. CDR1 and CDR2 (germline): SGHNT, YYREEE (reference sequence). The CDR3 loop spans 15 amino acids. V lost 0 bases to trimming and J lost 0 bases, with 7 bases between them. The CDR3 nucleotides read TGTGCCAGCAGCTTGGACCGGGGCTCTGGAAACACCATATATTTT. Amino acids: CASSLDRGSGNTIYF.

The chain recombines TRBV5-1 with TRBJ2-2, with 8 bases lining up with TRBD2. Germline CDR1 and CDR2: SGHRS and YFSETQ. V dropped 0 bases and J dropped 3; count of bases not matched to a gene: 4. The CDR3 totals 16 residues. Here the CDR3 reads CASSLAVGGDTGELFF. Here the CDR3 DNA reads TGCGCCAGCAGCTTGGCGGTCGGGGGGGACACCGGGGAGCTGTTTTTT.

The V and J genes are TRBV28 and TRBJ2-3; TRBD1 agrees at 7 bases. Germline CDR1 and CDR2: MDHEN and SYDVKM. CDR3 length: 14 amino acids. With V trimmed by 3 bases and J by 6 bases, 6 bases remained unmatched. CDR3 nucleotides: TGTGCCAGCAGTTTGCGAGGGGGCCCGGATACGCAGTATTTT. Translating gives CASSLRGGPDTQYF. Supplemented by reference TRBV28 and TRBJ2-3, the full variable domain reads DVKVTQSSRYLVKRTGEKVFLECVQDMDHENMFWYRQDPGLGLRLIYFSYDVKMKEKGDIPEGYSVSREKKERFSLILESASTNQTSMYLCASSLRGGPDTQYFGPGTRLTVL.